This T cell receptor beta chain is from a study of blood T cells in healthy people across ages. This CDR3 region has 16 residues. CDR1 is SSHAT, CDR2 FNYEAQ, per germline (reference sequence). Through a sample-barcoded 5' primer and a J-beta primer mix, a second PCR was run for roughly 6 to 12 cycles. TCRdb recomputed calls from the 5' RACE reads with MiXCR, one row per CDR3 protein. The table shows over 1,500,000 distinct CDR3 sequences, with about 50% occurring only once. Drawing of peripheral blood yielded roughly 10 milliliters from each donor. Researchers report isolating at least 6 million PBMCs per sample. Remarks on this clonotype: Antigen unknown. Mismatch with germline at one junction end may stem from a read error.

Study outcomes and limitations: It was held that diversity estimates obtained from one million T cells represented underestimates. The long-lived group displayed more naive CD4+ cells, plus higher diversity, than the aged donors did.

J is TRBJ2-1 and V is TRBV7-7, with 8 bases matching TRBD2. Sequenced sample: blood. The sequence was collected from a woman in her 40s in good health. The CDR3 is CASSQSLGGGHNEQFF. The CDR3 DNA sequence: TGTGCTAGCAGCCAATCCTTGGGCGGGGGGCACAATGAGCAGTTCTTC.